What follows are 9 T cell receptor beta chains derived from one specimen sequenced in a study of CD4 T cells in relation to SARS-CoV-2 and coronaviruses (dated by TCRdb to about 2021). Libraries were constructed by the immunoSEQ multiplex PCR assay. TCRdb retrieved this table from immuneACCESS and kept in-frame rearrangements only. Not all clones are present; in checked studies, unresolved V genes account for under half, and no reason is known for the remainder. The sample yields some 40,000 clones; approximately 85% were counted once. Approximately 3.1% of the sample lies in the top ten. Sequencing used memory CD4+ T cells from PBMCs. The cell subset or site label for this specimen denotes: memory (non-naive) CD4+ T cells. These receptors were collected from an adult with COVID-19.

This clone came up once. The chain carries TRBV10-3 and TRBJ1-1, with unresolved D. V shed 6 bases and J shed 5 bases, with 10 bases lying between them. The CDR3 sequence is 12 residues long. Germline CDR1 is ENHRY and CDR2 is SYGVKD. CDR3 sequence (DNA): TGTGCCATCAGAGCAGAGAGGACTGAAGCTTTCTTT. This encodes CAIRAERTEAFF.

The CDR3 region has the DNA TGTGCCAGCAGCCCCCTTGGGGGGCTCCCTGGAAACACCATATATTTT. This translates into CASSPLGGLPGNTIYF. The chain is built from TRBV7-9 and TRBJ1-3, with D possibly matching TRBD1 (6 bases). Germline V gene sequence: CDR1 SEHNR, CDR2 FQNEAQ (reference sequence). V lost 5 bases to trimming and J lost 2 bases, with 16 bases between them. This CDR3 is 16 amino acids long. Together with reference TRBV7-9 and TRBJ1-3, the CDR3 gives the full variable domain: DTGVSQNPRHKITKRGQNVTFRCDPISEHNRLYWYRQTLGQGPEFLTYFQNEAQLEKSRLLSDRFSAERPKGSFSTLEIQRTEQGDSAMYLCASSPLGGLPGNTIYFGEGSWLTVV.

J is TRBJ1-5 and V is TRBV29-1; D possibly corresponds to TRBD1 (6 bases). V lost 4 bases and J lost 5, with 15 bases in between. Germline assignment: CDR1 SQVTM and CDR2 ANQGSEA. The CDR3 length is 14 residues. The chain's CDR3 is CSVASGAGDQPQHF. CDR3 in DNA: TGCAGCGTTGCTTCAGGGGCTGGGGATCAGCCCCAGCATTTT.

This clone was detected a few times. The chain joins TRBV2 to TRBJ2-3, with D possibly TRBD2 on 6 matching bases. Germline assignment: CDR1 SNHLY and CDR2 FYNNEI. The CDR3 runs 16 residues. V was cut by 4 bases and J by 0 bases, with 14 bases left in between. CDR3 bases: TGTGCCAGCAGTGGGGCGGGAACAACTAGCACAGATACGCAGTATTTT. As protein: CASSGAGTTSTDTQYF.

The rearrangement links TRBV19 to TRBJ2-2; 10 positions agree with TRBD1. V trimming: 5 bases; J trimming: 6 bases; junction bases outside the gene matches: 3. Germline CDR1 reads LNHDA; CDR2 reads SQIVND (reference sequence). The CDR3 is 14 amino acids. CDR3 bases: TGTGCCAGTAGTCGGACAGGGGGTGCCGGGGAGCTGTTTTTT. It is translated as CASSRTGGAGELFF.

The rearrangement joins TRBV6-1 to TRBJ2-3; 8 bases map to TRBD2. Looked up from germline, CDR1 is MNHNS and CDR2 is SASEGT. The CDR3 is 17 amino acids. Losses at the gene ends were 2 bases for V and 2 bases for J; bases not matched to a gene: 9. The CDR3 is CASSEQLAGEFTDTQYF. CDR3 sequence (DNA): TGTGCCAGCAGTGAACAGCTAGCGGGCGAGTTCACAGATACGCAGTATTTT.

The rearrangement uses TRBV3-1 (or the pseudogene TRBV3-2) and TRBJ1-1; D is perhaps TRBD1 (5 bases). CDR3 length equals 18 residues. CDR1 and CDR2 (germline): LGHDT, YNNKEL (reference sequence). V lost 0 bases to trimming and J lost 1 base, with 18 bases between them. The DNA of the CDR3 is TGTGCCAGCAGCCAAGATCCCTTTTTTCGGGGCTCGAACACTGAAGCTTTCTTT. As protein: CASSQDPFFRGSNTEAFF.

This clone was detected only once. This chain joins TRBV6-6 and TRBJ2-1; 7 bases are shared with TRBD1. V dropped 2 bases and J dropped 6; count of bases not matched to a gene: 4. Germline assignment: CDR1 MNHNY and CDR2 SVGAGI (reference sequence). CDR3 length equals 14 residues. CDR3 amino acids: CASSYTSGGNEQFF. In DNA, the CDR3 is TGTGCCAGCAGTTACACCTCAGGGGGCAATGAGCAGTTCTTC.

The chain joins TRBV19 to TRBJ2-3; 8 nucleotides align to TRBD1. Germline trimming cut 2 bases from V and 1 base from J; bases unmatched to any gene: 2. The germline CDR1 and CDR2 sequences are LNHDA and SQIVND (reference sequence). This CDR3 region has 15 residues. CDR3 in DNA: TGTGCCAGTAGTATACAGGGGGCTGGCACAGATACGCAGTATTTT. This codes for CASSIQGAGTDTQYF.